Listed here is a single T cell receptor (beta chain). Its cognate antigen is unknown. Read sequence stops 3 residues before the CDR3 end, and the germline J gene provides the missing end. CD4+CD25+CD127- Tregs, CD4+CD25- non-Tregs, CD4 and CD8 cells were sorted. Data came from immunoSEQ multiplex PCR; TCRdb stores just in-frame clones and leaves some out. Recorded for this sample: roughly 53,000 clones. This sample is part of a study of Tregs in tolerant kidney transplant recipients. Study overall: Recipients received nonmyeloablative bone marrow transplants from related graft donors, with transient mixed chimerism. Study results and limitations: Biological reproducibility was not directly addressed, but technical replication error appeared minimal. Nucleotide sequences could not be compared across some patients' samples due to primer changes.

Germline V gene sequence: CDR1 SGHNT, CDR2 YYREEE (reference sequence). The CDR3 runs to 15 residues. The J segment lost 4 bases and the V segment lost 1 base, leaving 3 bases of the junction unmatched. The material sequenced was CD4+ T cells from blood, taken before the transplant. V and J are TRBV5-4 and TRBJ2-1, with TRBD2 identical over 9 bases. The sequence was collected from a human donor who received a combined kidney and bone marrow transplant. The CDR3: CASSLRAGGYNEQFF. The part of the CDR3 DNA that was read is TGTGCCAGCAGCTTGCGTGCGGGGGGGTACAATGAG.